This T cell receptor (beta chain) was sequenced during a study of OX40 agonist ivuxolimab in advanced cancers. Study at large: Patients achieving partial responses numbered three: one hepatocellular carcinoma case and two cutaneous melanoma cases.

Germline lookup yields CDR1 MNHEY and CDR2 SMNVEV (reference sequence). The CDR3 runs to 14 residues. Trimming removed 2 bases at V and 1 base at J, with 8 bases between. At baseline, cycle 4 day 1, and cycle 7 day 1, blood was sampled. Study-wide results and caveats: Compared with others, partial responders at 0.1-3.0 mg/kg displayed clonal expansion among the lowest.

TCRdb keeps only in-frame clones here, not all; method: immunoSEQ multiplex PCR. Among 70,000 or so clones listed, under 95% were seen once. As regards this clone: Its antigen is not identified.

This rearrangement joins TRBV27 to TRBJ2-5; a possible D gene is TRBD2 (5 bases). This sequence was found in an adult with an advanced solid tumor such as melanoma, head and neck, liver or kidney cancer. This specimen consisted of CD4+ or CD8+ T cells sorted from blood, obtained in a trial of the OX40 agonist ivuxolimab. The CDR3 bases are TGTGCCAGCAGTTTAGTAGGAGGCCAAGAGACCCAGTACTTC. It specifies CASSLVGGQETQYF.